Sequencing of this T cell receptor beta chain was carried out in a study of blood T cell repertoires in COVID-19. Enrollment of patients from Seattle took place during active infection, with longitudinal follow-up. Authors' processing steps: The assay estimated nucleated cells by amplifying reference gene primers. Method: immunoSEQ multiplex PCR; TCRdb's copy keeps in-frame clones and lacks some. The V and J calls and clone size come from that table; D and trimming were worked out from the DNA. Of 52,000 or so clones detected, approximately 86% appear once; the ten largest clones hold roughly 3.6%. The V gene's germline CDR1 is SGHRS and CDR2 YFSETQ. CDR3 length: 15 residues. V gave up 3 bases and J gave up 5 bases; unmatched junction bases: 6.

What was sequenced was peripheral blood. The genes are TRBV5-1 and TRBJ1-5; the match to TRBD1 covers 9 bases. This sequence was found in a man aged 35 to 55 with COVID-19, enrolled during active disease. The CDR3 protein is CASSYRGPHHQPQHF. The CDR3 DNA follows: TGCGCCAGCAGCTACAGGGGGCCCCATCATCAGCCCCAGCATTTT.